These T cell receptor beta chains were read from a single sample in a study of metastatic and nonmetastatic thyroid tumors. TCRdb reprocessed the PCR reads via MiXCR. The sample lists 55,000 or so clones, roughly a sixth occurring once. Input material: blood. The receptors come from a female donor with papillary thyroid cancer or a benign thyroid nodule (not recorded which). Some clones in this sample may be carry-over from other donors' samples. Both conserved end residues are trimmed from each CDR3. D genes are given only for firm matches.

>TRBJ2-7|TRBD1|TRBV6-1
ASKWDRQTPERY
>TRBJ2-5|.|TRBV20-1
SAREITPDPKETQY
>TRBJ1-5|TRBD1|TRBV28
ASSSPQGDQPQH
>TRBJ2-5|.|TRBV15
ATSRDSILSRQYQETQY
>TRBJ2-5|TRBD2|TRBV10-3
AISESGAGGKETQY
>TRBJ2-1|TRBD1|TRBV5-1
ASSLGTGMPTNEQF
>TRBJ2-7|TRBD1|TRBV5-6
ASSLQGAVTLTYEQY
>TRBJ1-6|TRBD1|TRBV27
AGSRTGLYSPIH
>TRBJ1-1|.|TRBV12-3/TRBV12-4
ASSFKSRVLDISEAF
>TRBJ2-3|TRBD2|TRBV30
AWSVTSGSTDTQY
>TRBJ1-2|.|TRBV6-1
ARQRQDYGYT
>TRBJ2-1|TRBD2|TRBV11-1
ASSPASGRRYNEQF
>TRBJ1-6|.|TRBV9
ASSAGGSSNSPLQ
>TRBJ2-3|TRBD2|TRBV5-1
ASGAGGLTDTQY
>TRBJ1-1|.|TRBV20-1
SAHSGSVGNTEAF
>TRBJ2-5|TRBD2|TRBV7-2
ASSRGKGLAGGSYQETQY
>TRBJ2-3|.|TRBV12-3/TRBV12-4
ASSLGGDTQY
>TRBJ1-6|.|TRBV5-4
ASSLSRGNSPLH
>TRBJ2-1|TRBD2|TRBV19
ASRRLAVPNNEQF
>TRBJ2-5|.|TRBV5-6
ASSLLALASSGDTQY
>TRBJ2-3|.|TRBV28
ASSSGLPDTQY
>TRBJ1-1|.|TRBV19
ASSTPTVTESF
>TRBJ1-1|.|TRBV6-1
ARLGLAEAF
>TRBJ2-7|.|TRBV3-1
ASSQQGYEQY